The 17 T cell receptor beta chains given below trace back to one sample, sequenced in a study of T cell responses to AZD1222 COVID-19 vaccine. Libraries were prepared by immunoSEQ multiplex PCR; TCRdb keeps only in-frame clonotypes and omits some of them. The data show about 110,000 clones, around nine tenths seen once. The sequencing used peripheral blood, collected 28 days after the second AZD1222 dose. The receptors come from an adult who received the AZD1222 COVID-19 vaccine.

This chain uses TRBV5-1 with TRBJ2-7, with TRBD2 as a possible D gene (5 bases). The CDR3 is 15 residues long. Germline loops: CDR1 SGHRS, CDR2 YFSETQ. Trimming took 0 bases from V and 2 from J, leaving 12 bases between them. In DNA form, the CDR3 reads TGCGCCAGCAGCTTGGTCTCGGCAGCGGCCTACGAGCAGTACTTC. Translating it yields CASSLVSAAAYEQYF.

The genes are TRBV11-3 and TRBJ1-1; D gene ambiguous. The germline gives CDR1 SGHNT, CDR2 YENEEA. The CDR3 is 13 residues long. V was shortened by 5 bases and J by 1 base, with 8 bases between the two germline ends. Written as DNA, the CDR3 is TGTGCCAGCAGCCCCTCGGGGAACACTGAAGCTTTCTTT. This encodes CASSPSGNTEAFF. Complete variable domain (other parts from reference TRBV11-3 and TRBJ1-1): EAGVVQSPRYKIIEKKQPVAFWCNPISGHNTLYWYLQNLGQGPELLIRYENEEAVDDSQLPKDRFSAERLKGVDSTLKIQPAELGDSAVYLCASSPSGNTEAFFGQGTRLTVV.

The J gene is TRBJ1-3, the V gene TRBV19, with D tentatively TRBD1 (5 bases). Trimming stripped 6 bases from V and 7 bases from J, with 19 bases between. Looked up from germline, CDR1 is LNHDA and CDR2 is SQIVND (reference sequence). The CDR3 spans 15 residues. Written as DNA, the CDR3 is TGTGCCAGTAGGCTGGGACGGATCGAGGGTAACACCATATATTTT. This encodes CASRLGRIEGNTIYF.

The V and J genes are TRBV21-1 and TRBJ2-2; TRBD2 is the table's D call and was not checked against the DNA. TRBV21-1 is marked as a pseudogene. The CDR3 consists of 18 residues. Here the CDR3 DNA reads TGTGCCAGCAGCAAAGGGAAGGCTAGCGGGGGAAGGTCCGGGGAGCTGTTTTTT. It codes for CASSKGKASGGRSGELFF.

J is TRBJ2-3 and V is TRBV18; D ambiguous. CDR1 is KGHSH, CDR2 LQKENI, per germline. CDR3 length equals 12 residues. V was cut by 6 bases and J by 5 bases, with 9 bases left in between. The CDR3 DNA reads TGTGCCAGCTCCCGGGTTGAAGATACGCAGTATTTT. Its translation is CASSRVEDTQYF.

This chain joins TRBV28 and TRBJ1-1; D is possibly TRBD1 (5 bases). Trimming stripped 5 bases from V and 4 bases from J, with 14 bases between. CDR1 is MDHEN, CDR2 SYDVKM, per germline. The CDR3 totals 14 residues. Here the CDR3 DNA reads TGTGCCAGCAGTCCCCGGGACCTCGCCACTGAAGCTTTCTTT. Translated, it gives CASSPRDLATEAFF. The whole variable domain, filled in from reference TRBV28 and TRBJ1-1, reads DVKVTQSSRYLVKRTGEKVFLECVQDMDHENMFWYRQDPGLGLRLIYFSYDVKMKEKGDIPEGYSVSREKKERFSLILESASTNQTSMYLCASSPRDLATEAFFGQGTRLTVV.

The count of this clone is one. The chain combines TRBV27 with TRBJ1-2; D ambiguous. The V gene's germline CDR1 is MNHEY and CDR2 SMNVEV (reference sequence). The CDR3 totals 14 residues. Trimming removed 1 base at V and 4 bases at J, with 10 bases between. The CDR3 region is CASSLWPLGYGYTF. The CDR3 coding sequence is TGTGCCAGCAGTTTATGGCCTCTCGGCTATGGCTACACCTTC.

The rearrangement links TRBV28 to TRBJ2-6; D is unclear. Germline V gene sequence: CDR1 MDHEN, CDR2 SYDVKM. The V end was cut by 3 bases, the J end by 0 bases, with 6 bases between. The CDR3 has 15 amino acids. The CDR3 spells CASSFWDSGANVLTF. The CDR3 nucleotides are TGTGCCAGCAGTTTTTGGGACTCTGGGGCCAACGTCCTGACTTTC. Variable domain in full (rest from reference TRBV28 and TRBJ2-6): DVKVTQSSRYLVKRTGEKVFLECVQDMDHENMFWYRQDPGLGLRLIYFSYDVKMKEKGDIPEGYSVSREKKERFSLILESASTNQTSMYLCASSFWDSGANVLTFGAGSRLTVL.

The genes are TRBV18 and TRBJ1-4; D is perhaps TRBD1 (5 bases). V was clipped by 4 bases and J by 8 bases, with 14 bases between them. CDR3 length equals 14 residues. Germline CDR1 KGHSH, CDR2 LQKENI. CDR3 residues: CASSLRDSGEKLFF. DNA for the CDR3: TGTGCCAGCTCACTCAGGGATAGCGGCGAAAAACTGTTTTTT.

The genes are TRBV6-6 and TRBJ1-4; D gene ambiguous. This CDR3 is 16 amino acids long. In germline, CDR1 is MNHNY, CDR2 SVGAGI (reference sequence). The germline V and J ends were trimmed by 2 bases and 6 bases, with 16 bases remaining between them. CDR3 region: CASSYTSDGLDEKLFF. As DNA, the CDR3 is TGTGCCAGCAGTTACACCTCGGACGGGCTCGATGAAAAACTGTTTTTT.

The V call is TRBV15, the J call TRBJ2-7, with 9 bases aligning to TRBD1. The CDR3 is 16 residues long. Germline V gene lookup returns CDR1 LNHNV and CDR2 YYDKDF (reference sequence). V was pared by 4 bases and J by 4 bases, with 11 bases of the junction left unmatched. The CDR3 DNA is TGTGCCACCAGCACCTACACCGGGACAGGGTTATACGAGCAGTACTTC. This encodes CATSTYTGTGLYEQYF.

The V call is TRBV18, the J call TRBJ1-1, with D perhaps matching TRBD1 (5 bases). Germline V lookup: CDR1 KGHSH, CDR2 LQKENI. V lost 5 bases to trimming and J lost 1 base, with 8 bases between them. CDR3 length: 13 residues. In nucleotides, the CDR3 is TGTGCCAGCTCATCGGACACGAACACTGAAGCTTTCTTT. This encodes CASSSDTNTEAFF.

The gene calls are TRBV10-2 and TRBJ2-1; D tentatively fits TRBD1 or TRBD2 (5 bases each). Trimming left V 8 bases short and J 5 bases short, with 16 bases between. This CDR3 is 14 amino acids long. Germline CDR1 reads WSHSY; CDR2 reads SAAADI. CDR3 sequence reads: CASHYGEGDNEQFF. As DNA, the CDR3 is TGCGCCAGCCATTACGGGGAAGGGGACAATGAGCAGTTCTTC.

V usage is TRBV12-2 and J usage is TRBJ1-5. TRBV12-2 counts as a pseudogene. The CDR3 extends over 17 amino acids. The CDR3 sequence is CASRLAPGPQRGQPQHF. DNA for the CDR3: TGTGCAAGTCGCTTAGCGCCGGGACCGCAAAGGGGTCAGCCCCAGCATTTT.

This chain connects TRBV13 to TRBJ2-5, with 12 bases identical to TRBD2. From germline, CDR1 is PRHDT and CDR2 FYEKMQ (reference sequence). V lost 4 bases to trimming and J lost 2 bases; unmatched junction nucleotides: 2. The CDR3 loop spans 15 amino acids. The CDR3 DNA sequence: TGTGCCAGCAGCTACGGACTAGCGGGGCAAGAGACCCAGTACTTC. Its translation is CASSYGLAGQETQYF.

The genes are TRBV3-1 (or the pseudogene TRBV3-2) and TRBJ2-5, with 10 bases aligning to TRBD2. The V segment lost 6 bases and the J segment 7 bases; nucleotides outside the gene matches: 5. This CDR3 has 13 residues. CDR1 and CDR2 from the germline V gene are LGHDT and YNNKEL (reference sequence). CDR3 sequence (DNA): TGTGCCAGCAGTGCTAGCGGGGGCCGGACCCAGTACTTC. This sequence encodes CASSASGGRTQYF.

The V gene is TRBV2, the J gene TRBJ1-5, with TRBD1 matching 8 bases. This CDR3 has 15 amino acids. Germline CDR1 SNHLY, CDR2 FYNNEI. Unmatched junction bases numbered 10, after V lost 5 bases and J lost 7 bases. The CDR3 nucleotides are TGTGCCAGCAGTCACAGGGGGAATCTGAACCAGCCCCAGCATTTT. This gives the protein CASSHRGNLNQPQHF.